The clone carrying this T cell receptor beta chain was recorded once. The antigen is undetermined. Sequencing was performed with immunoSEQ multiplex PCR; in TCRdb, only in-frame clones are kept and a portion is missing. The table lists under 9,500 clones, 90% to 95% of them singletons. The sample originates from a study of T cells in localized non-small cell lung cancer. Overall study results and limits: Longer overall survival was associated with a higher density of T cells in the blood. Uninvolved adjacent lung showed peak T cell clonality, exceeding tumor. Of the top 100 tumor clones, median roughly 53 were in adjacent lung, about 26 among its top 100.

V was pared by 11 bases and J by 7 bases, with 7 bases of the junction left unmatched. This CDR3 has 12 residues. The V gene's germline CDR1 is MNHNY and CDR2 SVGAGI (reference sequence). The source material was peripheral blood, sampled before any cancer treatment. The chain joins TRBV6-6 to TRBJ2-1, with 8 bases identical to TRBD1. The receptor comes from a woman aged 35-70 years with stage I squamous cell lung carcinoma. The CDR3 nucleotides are TGTGCCGGAGGGACAGGTTGGAATGAGCAGTTCTTC. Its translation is CAGGTGWNEQFF.